Presented here are 17 T cell receptor beta chains from one specimen sequenced in a study of tumor-infiltrating lymphocytes in oesophageal squamous cell carcinoma. TCRdb processed the PCR reads anew with MiXCR; each CDR3 protein has one entry. The sample has 10,000 to 15,000 distinct CDR3 sequences; 50% to 60% are singletons. The sequenced sample was esophageal tumor tissue. The receptors were sampled from a female donor with esophageal squamous cell carcinoma.

The rearrangement links TRBV19 to TRBJ2-4; 7 bases agree with TRBD2. The J call could be wrong; TRBJ2-1 is a better fit for the DNA end. The CDR3 totals 16 residues. Germline loops: CDR1 LNHDA, CDR2 SQIVND (reference sequence). The CDR3 bases are TGTGCCAGTAGTGTCCTATTAGCGGGTTCCTACAATGAGCAGTTCTTC. It codes for CASSVLLAGSYNEQFF.

This clonotype occurred a few times. The chain is built from TRBV25-1 and TRBJ2-6; D is unresolved. This CDR3 is 15 amino acids long. Looked up from germline, CDR1 is MGHDK and CDR2 is SYGVNS. V gave up 6 bases and J gave up 0 bases, with 9 bases separating them. The CDR3 loop is CASSLSGSGANVLTF. CDR3 coding DNA: TGTGCCAGCAGCCTATCCGGCTCTGGGGCCAACGTCCTGACTTTC.

This clonotype was seen a single time. V and J are TRBV7-3 and TRBJ2-1; 13 bases agree with TRBD2. This CDR3 comprises 17 residues. The germline gives CDR1 SGHTA, CDR2 FQGTGA. J lost 7 bases, V lost 0 bases, and 6 bases had no gene match. The CDR3 sequence: CASSLTRLAGGRNEQFF. Written as DNA, the CDR3 is TGTGCCAGCAGCTTAACAAGACTAGCGGGAGGTAGGAATGAGCAGTTCTTC.

The chain links TRBV7-2 to TRBJ2-3, with no clear D. V lost 1 base and J 3 bases, leaving 8 bases between the germline ends. Germline V gene lookup returns CDR1 SGHTA and CDR2 FQGNSA. The CDR3 is made up of 14 amino acids. CDR3 sequence (DNA): TGTGCCAGCAGCTTAGTAACTAAAACAGATACGCAGTATTTT. Residues: CASSLVTKTDTQYF.

CDR3 sequence: CASSLQTITYEQYF. The CDR3 coding sequence is TGTGCCAGCAGCTTACAGACGATCACCTACGAGCAGTACTTC. The rearrangement uses TRBV7-4 and TRBJ2-1; D ambiguous. The J call may be incorrect, as the DNA end agrees better with TRBJ2-7. Germline assignment: CDR1 SGHVT and CDR2 SQSDAQ. The CDR3 loop spans 14 amino acids.

This clonotype was picked up a small number of times. The CDR3 does not end in the conserved phenylalanine or tryptophan, so this is likely a read error. No DNA is shown, since the ends of the CDR3 on it are uncertain; the CDR3 is the one TCRdb lists. The chain combines TRBV7-4 with TRBJ2-1; whether TRBD2, the table's D call, matches the DNA was not checked. Inclusive of both ends, the CDR3 amounts to 15 amino acids. Germline values: CDR1 SGHVT, CDR2 SQSDAQ. CDR3 sequence: CASSRRTSMRAVLRA.

This clonotype was recorded a few times. This rearrangement joins TRBV20-1 to TRBJ2-7; D not resolved. The CDR3 contains 13 residues. From germline, CDR1 is DFQATT and CDR2 SNEGSKA (reference sequence). The V gene lost 0 bases and the J gene lost 3 bases, with 9 bases spanning the gap. CDR3 nucleotide sequence: TGCAGTGCTAGAGACCAGGTTCTCTACGAGCAGTACTTC. As protein: CSARDQVLYEQYF.

This clonotype was counted ten times or more. This chain connects TRBV28 to TRBJ2-7; 9 bases are shared with TRBD1. Germline CDR1 MDHEN, CDR2 SYDVKM. This CDR3 is built from 15 residues. Germline trimming cut 8 bases from V and 4 bases from J; bases unmatched to any gene: 12. This CDR3 is CASWGTGTGMYEQYF. The CDR3 coding sequence is TGTGCCAGCTGGGGTACCGGGACAGGGATGTACGAGCAGTACTTC.

The chain combines TRBV6-1 with TRBJ2-5; TRBD2 is a possible D gene (5 bases). V gave up 5 bases and J gave up 11 bases, with 12 bases separating them. This CDR3 comprises 11 residues. In germline, CDR1 is MNHNS, CDR2 SASEGT. The CDR3 bases are TGTGCCAGCAGTATCCGATGGGAGCAGTACTTC. It codes for CASSIRWEQYF.

The chain combines TRBV7-2 with TRBJ2-7; TRBD2 matches at 8 bases. The DNA matches TRBJ2-1 better at its end, which makes the J call doubtful. Germline lookup yields CDR1 SGHTA and CDR2 FQGNSA. The CDR3 is 14 residues long. The CDR3 nucleotides read TGTGCCAGCGATCCGGGGGGGGGCTACAATGAGCAGTTCTTC. The encoded protein is CASDPGGGYNEQFF.

This clonotype was recorded many times. This chain uses TRBV27 with TRBJ2-7, with TRBD1 identical over 8 bases. CDR1 is MNHEY, CDR2 SMNVEV, per germline (reference sequence). This CDR3 is built from 14 residues. Germline trimming cut 3 bases from V and 5 bases from J; bases unmatched to any gene: 6. CDR3 loop: CASSLRQGSHEQYF. CDR3 in DNA: TGTGCCAGCAGTTTGAGACAGGGGTCCCACGAGCAGTACTTC.

This clonotype is medium-sized by share. The chain joins TRBV6-1 to TRBJ2-1; D gene unclear. CDR1 is MNHNS, CDR2 SASEGT, per germline. V was clipped by 2 bases and J by 7 bases, with 12 bases between them. The CDR3 runs 14 residues. The CDR3 protein is CASSEPWRKNEQFF. The DNA of the CDR3 is TGTGCCAGCAGTGAACCCTGGCGTAAGAATGAGCAGTTCTTC.

V usage is TRBV7-2 and J usage is TRBJ2-6; 9 nucleotides match TRBD1. The J call may be faulty, since TRBJ2-7 better matches the DNA end. From germline, CDR1 is SGHTA and CDR2 FQGNSA. The CDR3 runs 16 residues. The chain's CDR3 is CASSLELGTGTYEQYF. The CDR3 DNA follows: TGTGCCAGCAGCCTCGAACTCGGGACAGGGACTTACGAGCAGTACTTC.

This clonotype was detected ten times or more. The chain carries TRBV6-6 and TRBJ2-7; no reliable D call. CDR1 MNHNY and CDR2 SVGAGI come from the germline V gene (reference sequence). The CDR3 runs to 16 residues. V shed 0 bases and J shed 7 bases, with 19 bases lying between them. CDR3 region: CASSYSGWVRPDEQYF. CDR3 coding DNA: TGTGCCAGCAGTTACTCTGGGTGGGTCAGGCCCGATGAGCAGTACTTC.

The chain carries TRBV5-1 and TRBJ2-3, with D possibly TRBD1 on 8 matching bases. V lost 2 bases and J 2 bases, leaving 15 bases between the germline ends. In germline, CDR1 is SGHRS, CDR2 YFSETQ. The CDR3 is 16 residues long. The CDR3 region is CASSFTTGGVTDTQYF. As DNA, the CDR3 is TGCGCCAGCAGCTTTACCACAGGGGGGGTCACAGATACGCAGTATTTT.

The rearrangement links TRBV7-2 to TRBJ2-7, with D unresolved. Trimming took 2 bases from V and 0 from J, leaving 11 bases between them. The CDR3 is made up of 15 amino acids. Germline CDR1 is SGHTA and CDR2 is FQGNSA. CDR3 amino acids: CASSLTTKPSYEQYF. CDR3 sequence (DNA): TGTGCCAGCAGCTTAACAACAAAACCCTCCTACGAGCAGTACTTC.

Only a few counts were recorded for this clonotype. This chain joins TRBV7-3 and TRBJ2-3, with D tentatively TRBD2 (6 bases). V was shortened by 5 bases and J by 2 bases, with 20 bases between the two germline ends. This CDR3 is built from 17 residues. In germline, CDR1 is SGHTA, CDR2 FQGTGA. CDR3 amino acids: CASSPSRAEGYTDTQYF. Here the CDR3 DNA reads TGTGCCAGCAGCCCGTCGCGGGCGGAGGGCTACACAGATACGCAGTATTTT.